This T cell receptor (beta chain) was identified in a study of blood T cell repertoires in COVID-19. Study at large: The origin of the acute and convalescent COVID-19 samples was the United States, Italy and Spain.

All enrollees were roughly 18 to 95 years old and from about two dozen US areas. Before being deemed recovered, Cohort 3 donors had two negative PCRs, clearance, or symptom resolution. TCRdb's copy holds only in-frame clones and misses some; the assay was immunoSEQ multiplex PCR. The sample includes 95,000 to 150,000 clones, over 80% of them seen just once. V lost 8 bases, J lost 1 base, and 2 bases stayed unmatched. The CDR3 is made up of 12 amino acids. CDR1 is MDHEN and CDR2 is SYDVKM in the germline V gene. The genes are TRBV28 and TRBJ2-7; the match to TRBD1 covers 7 bases. This TCR came from a woman in her 30s who had recovered from COVID-19. Input material: PBMCs or T cells enriched from blood (not recorded which). This CDR3 reads CASSDRSYEQYF. In DNA form, the CDR3 reads TGTGCCAGCTCGGACAGGTCCTACGAGCAGTACTTC.